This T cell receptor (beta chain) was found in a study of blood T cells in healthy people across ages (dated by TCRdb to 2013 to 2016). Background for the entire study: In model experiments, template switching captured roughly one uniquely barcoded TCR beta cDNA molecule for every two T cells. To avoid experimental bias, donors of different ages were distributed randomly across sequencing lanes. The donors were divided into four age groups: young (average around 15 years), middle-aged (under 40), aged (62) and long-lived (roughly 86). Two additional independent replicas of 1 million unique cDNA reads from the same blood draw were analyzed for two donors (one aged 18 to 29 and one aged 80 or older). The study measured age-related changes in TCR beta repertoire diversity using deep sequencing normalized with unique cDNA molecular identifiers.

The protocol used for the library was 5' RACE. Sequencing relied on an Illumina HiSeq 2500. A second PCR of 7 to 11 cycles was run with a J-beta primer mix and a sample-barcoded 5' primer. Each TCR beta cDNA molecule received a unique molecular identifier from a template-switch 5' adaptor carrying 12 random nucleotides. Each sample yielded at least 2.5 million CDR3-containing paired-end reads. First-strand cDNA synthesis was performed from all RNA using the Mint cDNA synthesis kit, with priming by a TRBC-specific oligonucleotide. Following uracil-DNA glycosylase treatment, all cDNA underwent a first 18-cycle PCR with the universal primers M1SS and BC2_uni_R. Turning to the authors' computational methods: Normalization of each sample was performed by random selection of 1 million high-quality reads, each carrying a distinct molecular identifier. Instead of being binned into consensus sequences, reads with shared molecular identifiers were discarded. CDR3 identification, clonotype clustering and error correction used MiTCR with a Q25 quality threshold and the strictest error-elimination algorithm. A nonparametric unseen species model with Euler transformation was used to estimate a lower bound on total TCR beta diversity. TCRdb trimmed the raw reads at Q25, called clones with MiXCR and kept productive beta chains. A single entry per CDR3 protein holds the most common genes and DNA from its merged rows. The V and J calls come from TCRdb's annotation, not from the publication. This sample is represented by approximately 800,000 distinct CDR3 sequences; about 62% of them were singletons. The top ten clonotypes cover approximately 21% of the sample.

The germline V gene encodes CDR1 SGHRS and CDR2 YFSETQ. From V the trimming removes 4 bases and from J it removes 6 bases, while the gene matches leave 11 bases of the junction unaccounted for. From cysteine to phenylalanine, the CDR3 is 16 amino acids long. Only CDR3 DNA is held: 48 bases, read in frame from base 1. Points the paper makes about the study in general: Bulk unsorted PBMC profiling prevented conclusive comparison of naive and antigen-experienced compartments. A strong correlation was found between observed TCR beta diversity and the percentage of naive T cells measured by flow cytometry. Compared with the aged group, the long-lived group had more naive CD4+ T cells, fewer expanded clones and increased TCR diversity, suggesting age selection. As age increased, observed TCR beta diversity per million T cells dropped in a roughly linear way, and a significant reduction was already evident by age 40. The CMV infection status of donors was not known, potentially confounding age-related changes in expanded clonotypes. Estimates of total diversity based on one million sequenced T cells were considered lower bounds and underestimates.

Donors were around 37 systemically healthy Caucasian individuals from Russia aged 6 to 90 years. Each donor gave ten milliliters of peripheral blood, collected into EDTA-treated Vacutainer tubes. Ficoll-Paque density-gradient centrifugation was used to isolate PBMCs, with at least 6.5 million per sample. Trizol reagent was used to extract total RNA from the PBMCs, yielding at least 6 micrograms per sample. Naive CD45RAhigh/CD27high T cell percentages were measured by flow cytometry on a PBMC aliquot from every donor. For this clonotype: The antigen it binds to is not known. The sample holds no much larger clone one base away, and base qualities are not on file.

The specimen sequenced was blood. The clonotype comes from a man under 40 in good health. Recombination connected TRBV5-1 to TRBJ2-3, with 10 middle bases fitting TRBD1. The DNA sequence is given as TGCGCCAGCAGCCCCAGGCCCGGGACAGGGGACGATACGCAGTATTTT. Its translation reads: CASSPRPGTGDDTQYF.